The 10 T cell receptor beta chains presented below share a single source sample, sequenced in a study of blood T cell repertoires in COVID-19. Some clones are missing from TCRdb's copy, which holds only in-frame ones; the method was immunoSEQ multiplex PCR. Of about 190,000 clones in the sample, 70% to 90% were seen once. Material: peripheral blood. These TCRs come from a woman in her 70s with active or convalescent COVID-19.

The DNA for the CDR3 is TGTGCCAGCAGTTACTCCCGACAGGCGGGTCAGCCCCAGCATTTT. Its protein is CASSYSRQAGQPQHF. The genes are TRBV6-6 and TRBJ1-5, with a possible D match to TRBD1 (6 bases). CDR3 size: 15 residues. Germline CDR1 and CDR2: MNHNY and SVGAGI (reference sequence). V gave up 0 bases and J gave up 6 bases, with 12 bases separating them.

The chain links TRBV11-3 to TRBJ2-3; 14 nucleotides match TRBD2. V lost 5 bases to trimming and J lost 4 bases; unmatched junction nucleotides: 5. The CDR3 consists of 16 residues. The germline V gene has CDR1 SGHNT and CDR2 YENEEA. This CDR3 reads CASSLRLAGGADTQYF. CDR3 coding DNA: TGTGCCAGCAGCCTAAGACTAGCGGGAGGGGCAGATACGCAGTATTTT.

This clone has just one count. The CDR3 nucleotides are TGCAGCGTTGATTACCAGGGGTATGGCTACACCTTC. It yields the protein CSVDYQGYGYTF. The gene calls are TRBV29-1 and TRBJ1-2, with a possible D match to TRBD1 (6 bases). V lost 3 bases and J 5 bases, leaving 10 bases between the germline ends. Per the germline V gene, CDR1 is SQVTM and CDR2 is ANQGSEA. The CDR3 totals 12 residues.

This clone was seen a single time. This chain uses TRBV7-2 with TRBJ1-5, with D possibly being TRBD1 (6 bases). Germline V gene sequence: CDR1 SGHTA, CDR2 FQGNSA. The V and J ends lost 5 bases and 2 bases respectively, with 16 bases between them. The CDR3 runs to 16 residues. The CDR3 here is CASSHGGARGNQPQHF. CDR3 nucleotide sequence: TGTGCCAGCAGCCACGGGGGGGCTCGGGGCAATCAGCCCCAGCATTTT.

For the CDR3, the DNA is TGTGCCAGCAGCGTAAATCCAGATCCCGAATCTAACTATGGCTACACCTTC. It codes for CASSVNPDPESNYGYTF. The V call is TRBV9, the J call TRBJ1-2; D is undetermined. Germline CDR1 SGDLS, CDR2 YYNGEE. V lost 1 base and J 0 bases, leaving 16 bases between the germline ends. CDR3 length: 17 residues.

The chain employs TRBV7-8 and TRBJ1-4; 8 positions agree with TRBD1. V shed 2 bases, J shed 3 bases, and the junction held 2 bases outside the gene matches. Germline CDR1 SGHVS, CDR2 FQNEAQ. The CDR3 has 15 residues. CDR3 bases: TGTGCCAGCAGCTTACCGGGACAGGCTAATGAAAAACTGTTTTTT. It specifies CASSLPGQANEKLFF.

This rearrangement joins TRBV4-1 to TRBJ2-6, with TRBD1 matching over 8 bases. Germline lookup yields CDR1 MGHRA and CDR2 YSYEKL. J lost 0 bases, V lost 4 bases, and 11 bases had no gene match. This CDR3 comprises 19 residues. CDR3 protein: CASSPPPGGRSSGANVLTF. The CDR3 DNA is TGCGCCAGCAGCCCCCCGCCAGGGGGCAGGAGCTCTGGGGCCAACGTCCTGACTTTC.

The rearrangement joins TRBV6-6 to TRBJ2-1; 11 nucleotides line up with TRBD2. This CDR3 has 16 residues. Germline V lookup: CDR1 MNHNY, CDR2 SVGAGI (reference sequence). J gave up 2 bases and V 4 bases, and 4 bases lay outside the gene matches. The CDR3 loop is CASSSLAGDTYNEQFF. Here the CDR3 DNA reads TGTGCCAGCAGTTCACTAGCGGGGGATACCTACAATGAGCAGTTCTTC.

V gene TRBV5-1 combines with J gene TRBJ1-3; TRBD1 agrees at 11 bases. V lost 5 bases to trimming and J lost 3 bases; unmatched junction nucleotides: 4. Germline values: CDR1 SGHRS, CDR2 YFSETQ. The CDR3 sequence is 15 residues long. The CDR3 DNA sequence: TGCGCCAGCAGACCGGGACAGGGGGTTGGAAACACCATATATTTT. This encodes CASRPGQGVGNTIYF.

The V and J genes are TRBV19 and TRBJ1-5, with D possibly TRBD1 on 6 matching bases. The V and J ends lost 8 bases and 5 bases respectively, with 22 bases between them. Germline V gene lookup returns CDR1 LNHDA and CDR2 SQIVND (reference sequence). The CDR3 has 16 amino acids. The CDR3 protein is CASAPALTGLDQPQHF. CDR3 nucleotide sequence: TGTGCCAGTGCCCCCGCCCTGACAGGACTGGATCAGCCCCAGCATTTT. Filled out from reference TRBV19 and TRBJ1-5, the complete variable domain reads DGGITQSPKYLFRKEGQNVTLSCEQNLNHDAMYWYRQDPGQGLRLIYYSQIVNDFQKGDIAEGYSVSREKKESFPLTVTSAQKNPTAFYLCASAPALTGLDQPQHFGDGTRLSIL.